Listed below are T cell receptor beta chains from one sample, sequenced in a study of cytomegalovirus exposure and HLA in healthy donors. Sequenced by immunoSEQ multiplex PCR; TCRdb stores in-frame clones only, minus some. This sample has 150,000 to 200,000 clones, with 75% to 90% found just once. Sequencing was carried out using PBMCs. The receptors shown here come from a man aged 18-30 years in good health and CMV-seropositive. Each CDR3 is given with its conserved first and last residue. D genes are given only for firm matches. Size values are once, few and many counts, or a class for expanded clones, and some rows have none.

J,V,D,size,DNA,CDR3
TRBJ2-7,TRBV6-5,TRBD2,.,TGTGCCACCCGACTAGCGGGGGGGCGCGAGCAGTACTTC,CATRLAGGREQYF
TRBJ1-1,TRBV5-6,.,.,TGTGCCAGCAGCTTGGGGGGCCCGAACACTGAAGCTTTCTTT,CASSLGGPNTEAFF
TRBJ1-1,TRBV30,.,.,TGTGCCTGGACCGGGTGGGGGCAAACTGAAGCTTTCTTT,CAWTGWGQTEAFF
TRBJ2-1,TRBV5-1,TRBD2,.,TGCGCCAGCAGCTCACCGCTTAGCGGGGGGGTTCCCGAGCAGTTCTTC,CASSSPLSGGVPEQFF
TRBJ2-2,TRBV19,TRBD2,.,TGTGCCAGTAGTAACCCAGCGGGGGGTACTTCTGGGGAGCTGTTTTTT,CASSNPAGGTSGELFF
TRBJ2-2,TRBV9,TRBD2,.,TGTGCCAGCAGCGTCTCTATGGGGGGGACGAACACCGGGGAGCTGTTTTTT,CASSVSMGGTNTGELFF
TRBJ2-1,TRBV5-1,.,once,TGCGCCAGCAGCCCAGAGGGGGCGGGGGGATCGATATTGGACAATGAGCAGTTCTTC,CASSPEGAGGSILDNEQFF
TRBJ2-4,TRBV5-1,.,.,TGCGCCAGCAGCTTGATACAGGGAGCCAAAAACATTCAGTACTTC,CASSLIQGAKNIQYF
TRBJ2-2,TRBV19,.,.,TGTGCCAGCCATCGAGAGATCGCGAACACCGGGGAGCTGTTTTTT,CASHREIANTGELFF
TRBJ1-3,TRBV7-9,.,.,TGTTCCAGCAGCTCTTCGGTTGGAAACACCATATATTTT,CSSSSSVGNTIYF
TRBJ1-4,TRBV5-6,.,.,TGTGCCAGCAGCTTGGCCCCAGGTGAAAAACTGTTTTTT,CASSLAPGEKLFF
TRBJ2-7,TRBV6-5,TRBD1,.,TGTGCCAGCAGTTTATCCGGGACAGCCTACGAGCAGTACTTC,CASSLSGTAYEQYF
TRBJ1-4,TRBV19,TRBD1,.,TGTGCCAGTAGTATAGCGACAGGGCGTCGAGAAAAACTGTTTTTT,CASSIATGRREKLFF
TRBJ2-1,TRBV7-8,TRBD1,.,TGTGCCAGCAGCTCGGGACAGGGAAACTACAATGAGCAGTTCTTC,CASSSGQGNYNEQFF
TRBJ1-5,TRBV7-9,TRBD1,.,TGTGCCAGCAGCTCGGACAGGGAACATCAGCCCCAGCATTTT,CASSSDREHQPQHF
TRBJ2-7,TRBV11-3,TRBD1,.,TGTGCCAGCAGCGCCGGGACAGGGTGGGCCGAGCAGTACTTC,CASSAGTGWAEQYF
TRBJ2-1,TRBV7-2,TRBD2,.,TGTGCCAGCAGCTTAGAGGTTAGCGGGAACAATGAGCAGTTCTTC,CASSLEVSGNNEQFF
TRBJ2-7,TRBV5-6,TRBD2,few,TGTGCCAGCAGCGCTTCTCGCGGGGGAAATTACGAGCAGTACTTC,CASSASRGGNYEQYF
TRBJ2-7,TRBV6-5,.,.,TGTGCCAGCATCGCGGGGCAAACCTACGAGCAGTACTTC,CASIAGQTYEQYF
TRBJ1-5,TRBV5-1,.,.,TGCGCCAGCAGCTTGGGTATGAGTCAGCCCCAGCATTTT,CASSLGMSQPQHF
TRBJ2-7,TRBV19,.,.,TGTGCCAGTAGCCTTGAGGCCGAGACCTACGAGCAGTACTTC,CASSLEAETYEQYF
TRBJ2-5,TRBV13,TRBD2,.,TGTGCCAGCAGCTTATTATTGTTATTCGGCGGGGGGGATGATGGTGGGACCCAGTACTTC,CASSLLLLFGGGDDGGTQYF
TRBJ1-6,TRBV10-3,TRBD1,few,TGTGCCACCAGAGGGGACAGGGAACCGACACCCCTCCACTTT,CATRGDREPTPLHF
TRBJ2-5,TRBV12-5,.,.,TGTGCTAGTGGCAATGACGAGGATGGGCGGGGCAATCAAGAGACCCAGTACTTC,CASGNDEDGRGNQETQYF
TRBJ1-2,TRBV5-4,TRBD1,few,TGTGCCAGCAGCCCGCCGACAGGGGGCTATGGCTACACCTTC,CASSPPTGGYGYTF
TRBJ1-2,TRBV23-1,TRBD1,.,TGCGCCAGCAGTCCACAGGGGAGATGGGGCTACACCTTC,CASSPQGRWGYTF
TRBJ2-7,TRBV18,TRBD1,.,TGTGCCAGCTCACCTATTGACAGGGAGTCCCAGCAGTACTTC,CASSPIDRESQQYF
TRBJ1-4,TRBV2,.,.,TGTGCCAGCAGGACAGAAAAACTGTTTTTT,CASRTEKLFF
TRBJ1-1,TRBV7-9,.,.,TGTTCCAGCAGCTTAGCGCCGGGGGTTGAAGCTTTCTTT,CSSSLAPGVEAFF
TRBJ2-5,TRBV7-6,.,.,TGTGCCAGCAGCTTAGGAAGGGGCCTCCAAGAGACCCAGTACTTC,CASSLGRGLQETQYF
TRBJ2-5,TRBV10-1,TRBD1,.,TGCGCCAGCAGCCCCGGGACAGGAGAGACCCAGTACTTC,CASSPGTGETQYF
TRBJ1-4,TRBV27,TRBD1,.,TGTGCCAGCAGCGCTACAGGGGTGCCTAATGAAAAACTGTTTTTT,CASSATGVPNEKLFF
TRBJ2-7,TRBV18,.,.,TGTGCCAGCTCAATACCCGCTAGAGACGAGCAGTACTTC,CASSIPARDEQYF
TRBJ1-1,TRBV2,TRBD1,.,TGTGCCAGCAGGGGACAGGGGTCGGACACTGAAGCTTTCTTT,CASRGQGSDTEAFF
TRBJ2-5,TRBV5-1,TRBD1,.,TGCGCCAGCCGTCAGGGGGCAGGGGCTCTCCACGAGACCCAGTACTTC,CASRQGAGALHETQYF
TRBJ1-6,TRBV28,.,.,TGTGCCAGCAGTTTGGGGACAAGCCAATCACCCCTCCACTTT,CASSLGTSQSPLHF
TRBJ2-3,TRBV5-6,TRBD2,.,TGTGCCAGCAGCTTGGTGGGGGGGATAGATACGCAGTATTTT,CASSLVGGIDTQYF
TRBJ1-5,TRBV9,TRBD1,.,TGTGCCAGCAGCACCGGGACAGGGGGCCACCAGCCCCAGCATTTT,CASSTGTGGHQPQHF
TRBJ2-3,TRBV10-3,TRBD2,.,TGTGCCATCAGTGAGGCTTTGCGGGGGAGCACAGATACGCAGTATTTT,CAISEALRGSTDTQYF
TRBJ2-1,TRBV10-1,TRBD1,.,TGCGCCAGCAGTGAGCACCGGGACAGGGGGTACAATGAGCAGTTCTTC,CASSEHRDRGYNEQFF
TRBJ2-1,TRBV9,TRBD1,.,TGTGCCAGCAGCCCTTACGGACAGGGTGTGAATGAGCAGTTCTTC,CASSPYGQGVNEQFF
TRBJ2-7,TRBV5-1,.,.,TGCGCCAGCAGCTTGGGTTGGTCAGACTCTGACGAGCAGTACTTC,CASSLGWSDSDEQYF
TRBJ1-4,TRBV18,.,.,TGTGCCAGCTCACCACCGTCCGGACTTGGGGCTAATGAAAAACTGTTTTTT,CASSPPSGLGANEKLFF
TRBJ1-2,TRBV18,.,.,TGTGCCAGCTCACCACGACCAGGGGATGGCTACACCTTC,CASSPRPGDGYTF
TRBJ2-7,TRBV27,.,.,TGTGCCAGCAGTTTTGGGGGCTCTTTTCCCTACGAGCAGTACTTC,CASSFGGSFPYEQYF
TRBJ2-7,TRBV7-9,TRBD1,.,TGTGCCAGCAGCGGGCCGGGACAGGGAAATATTGAGCAGTACTTC,CASSGPGQGNIEQYF
TRBJ2-6,TRBV27,TRBD2,.,TGTGCCAGCAGTTTTACTGGACTAGCGGGGGGGCATGGGGCCAACGTCCTGACTTTC,CASSFTGLAGGHGANVLTF
TRBJ1-1,TRBV9,TRBD1,.,TGTGCCAGCAGCGCTACCGGGACAGGGAACACTGAAGCTTTCTTT,CASSATGTGNTEAFF
TRBJ2-3,TRBV10-1,.,once,TGCGCCAGCAAGGCGAGGTTAGCAGATACGCAGTATTTT,CASKARLADTQYF
TRBJ1-1,TRBV5-1,.,few,TGCGCCAGCAGCTTGGGGGCTTCGAACACTGAAGCTTTCTTT,CASSLGASNTEAFF
TRBJ2-1,TRBV27,TRBD2,.,TGTGCCAGCAGTTCGCCGGGACTAGACTACAATGAGCAGTTCTTC,CASSSPGLDYNEQFF
TRBJ1-2,TRBV5-1,.,.,TGCGCCAGCAGCTTGGTTTCGGGTGTCTATGGCTACACCTTC,CASSLVSGVYGYTF
TRBJ1-1,TRBV2,TRBD1,.,TGTGCCAGCAGTTTGACCGACAGGGGTAAGACTGAAGCTTTCTTT,CASSLTDRGKTEAFF
TRBJ2-5,TRBV9,.,.,TGTGCCAGCAGCCTAGGGTGGGGGGGGGCAAACGGGGAGACCCAGTACTTC,CASSLGWGGANGETQYF
TRBJ2-3,TRBV7-3,TRBD2,.,TGTGCCAGCAGCCCGACGGTGCGGGGGGAGCAAGGGACGCAGTATTTT,CASSPTVRGEQGTQYF